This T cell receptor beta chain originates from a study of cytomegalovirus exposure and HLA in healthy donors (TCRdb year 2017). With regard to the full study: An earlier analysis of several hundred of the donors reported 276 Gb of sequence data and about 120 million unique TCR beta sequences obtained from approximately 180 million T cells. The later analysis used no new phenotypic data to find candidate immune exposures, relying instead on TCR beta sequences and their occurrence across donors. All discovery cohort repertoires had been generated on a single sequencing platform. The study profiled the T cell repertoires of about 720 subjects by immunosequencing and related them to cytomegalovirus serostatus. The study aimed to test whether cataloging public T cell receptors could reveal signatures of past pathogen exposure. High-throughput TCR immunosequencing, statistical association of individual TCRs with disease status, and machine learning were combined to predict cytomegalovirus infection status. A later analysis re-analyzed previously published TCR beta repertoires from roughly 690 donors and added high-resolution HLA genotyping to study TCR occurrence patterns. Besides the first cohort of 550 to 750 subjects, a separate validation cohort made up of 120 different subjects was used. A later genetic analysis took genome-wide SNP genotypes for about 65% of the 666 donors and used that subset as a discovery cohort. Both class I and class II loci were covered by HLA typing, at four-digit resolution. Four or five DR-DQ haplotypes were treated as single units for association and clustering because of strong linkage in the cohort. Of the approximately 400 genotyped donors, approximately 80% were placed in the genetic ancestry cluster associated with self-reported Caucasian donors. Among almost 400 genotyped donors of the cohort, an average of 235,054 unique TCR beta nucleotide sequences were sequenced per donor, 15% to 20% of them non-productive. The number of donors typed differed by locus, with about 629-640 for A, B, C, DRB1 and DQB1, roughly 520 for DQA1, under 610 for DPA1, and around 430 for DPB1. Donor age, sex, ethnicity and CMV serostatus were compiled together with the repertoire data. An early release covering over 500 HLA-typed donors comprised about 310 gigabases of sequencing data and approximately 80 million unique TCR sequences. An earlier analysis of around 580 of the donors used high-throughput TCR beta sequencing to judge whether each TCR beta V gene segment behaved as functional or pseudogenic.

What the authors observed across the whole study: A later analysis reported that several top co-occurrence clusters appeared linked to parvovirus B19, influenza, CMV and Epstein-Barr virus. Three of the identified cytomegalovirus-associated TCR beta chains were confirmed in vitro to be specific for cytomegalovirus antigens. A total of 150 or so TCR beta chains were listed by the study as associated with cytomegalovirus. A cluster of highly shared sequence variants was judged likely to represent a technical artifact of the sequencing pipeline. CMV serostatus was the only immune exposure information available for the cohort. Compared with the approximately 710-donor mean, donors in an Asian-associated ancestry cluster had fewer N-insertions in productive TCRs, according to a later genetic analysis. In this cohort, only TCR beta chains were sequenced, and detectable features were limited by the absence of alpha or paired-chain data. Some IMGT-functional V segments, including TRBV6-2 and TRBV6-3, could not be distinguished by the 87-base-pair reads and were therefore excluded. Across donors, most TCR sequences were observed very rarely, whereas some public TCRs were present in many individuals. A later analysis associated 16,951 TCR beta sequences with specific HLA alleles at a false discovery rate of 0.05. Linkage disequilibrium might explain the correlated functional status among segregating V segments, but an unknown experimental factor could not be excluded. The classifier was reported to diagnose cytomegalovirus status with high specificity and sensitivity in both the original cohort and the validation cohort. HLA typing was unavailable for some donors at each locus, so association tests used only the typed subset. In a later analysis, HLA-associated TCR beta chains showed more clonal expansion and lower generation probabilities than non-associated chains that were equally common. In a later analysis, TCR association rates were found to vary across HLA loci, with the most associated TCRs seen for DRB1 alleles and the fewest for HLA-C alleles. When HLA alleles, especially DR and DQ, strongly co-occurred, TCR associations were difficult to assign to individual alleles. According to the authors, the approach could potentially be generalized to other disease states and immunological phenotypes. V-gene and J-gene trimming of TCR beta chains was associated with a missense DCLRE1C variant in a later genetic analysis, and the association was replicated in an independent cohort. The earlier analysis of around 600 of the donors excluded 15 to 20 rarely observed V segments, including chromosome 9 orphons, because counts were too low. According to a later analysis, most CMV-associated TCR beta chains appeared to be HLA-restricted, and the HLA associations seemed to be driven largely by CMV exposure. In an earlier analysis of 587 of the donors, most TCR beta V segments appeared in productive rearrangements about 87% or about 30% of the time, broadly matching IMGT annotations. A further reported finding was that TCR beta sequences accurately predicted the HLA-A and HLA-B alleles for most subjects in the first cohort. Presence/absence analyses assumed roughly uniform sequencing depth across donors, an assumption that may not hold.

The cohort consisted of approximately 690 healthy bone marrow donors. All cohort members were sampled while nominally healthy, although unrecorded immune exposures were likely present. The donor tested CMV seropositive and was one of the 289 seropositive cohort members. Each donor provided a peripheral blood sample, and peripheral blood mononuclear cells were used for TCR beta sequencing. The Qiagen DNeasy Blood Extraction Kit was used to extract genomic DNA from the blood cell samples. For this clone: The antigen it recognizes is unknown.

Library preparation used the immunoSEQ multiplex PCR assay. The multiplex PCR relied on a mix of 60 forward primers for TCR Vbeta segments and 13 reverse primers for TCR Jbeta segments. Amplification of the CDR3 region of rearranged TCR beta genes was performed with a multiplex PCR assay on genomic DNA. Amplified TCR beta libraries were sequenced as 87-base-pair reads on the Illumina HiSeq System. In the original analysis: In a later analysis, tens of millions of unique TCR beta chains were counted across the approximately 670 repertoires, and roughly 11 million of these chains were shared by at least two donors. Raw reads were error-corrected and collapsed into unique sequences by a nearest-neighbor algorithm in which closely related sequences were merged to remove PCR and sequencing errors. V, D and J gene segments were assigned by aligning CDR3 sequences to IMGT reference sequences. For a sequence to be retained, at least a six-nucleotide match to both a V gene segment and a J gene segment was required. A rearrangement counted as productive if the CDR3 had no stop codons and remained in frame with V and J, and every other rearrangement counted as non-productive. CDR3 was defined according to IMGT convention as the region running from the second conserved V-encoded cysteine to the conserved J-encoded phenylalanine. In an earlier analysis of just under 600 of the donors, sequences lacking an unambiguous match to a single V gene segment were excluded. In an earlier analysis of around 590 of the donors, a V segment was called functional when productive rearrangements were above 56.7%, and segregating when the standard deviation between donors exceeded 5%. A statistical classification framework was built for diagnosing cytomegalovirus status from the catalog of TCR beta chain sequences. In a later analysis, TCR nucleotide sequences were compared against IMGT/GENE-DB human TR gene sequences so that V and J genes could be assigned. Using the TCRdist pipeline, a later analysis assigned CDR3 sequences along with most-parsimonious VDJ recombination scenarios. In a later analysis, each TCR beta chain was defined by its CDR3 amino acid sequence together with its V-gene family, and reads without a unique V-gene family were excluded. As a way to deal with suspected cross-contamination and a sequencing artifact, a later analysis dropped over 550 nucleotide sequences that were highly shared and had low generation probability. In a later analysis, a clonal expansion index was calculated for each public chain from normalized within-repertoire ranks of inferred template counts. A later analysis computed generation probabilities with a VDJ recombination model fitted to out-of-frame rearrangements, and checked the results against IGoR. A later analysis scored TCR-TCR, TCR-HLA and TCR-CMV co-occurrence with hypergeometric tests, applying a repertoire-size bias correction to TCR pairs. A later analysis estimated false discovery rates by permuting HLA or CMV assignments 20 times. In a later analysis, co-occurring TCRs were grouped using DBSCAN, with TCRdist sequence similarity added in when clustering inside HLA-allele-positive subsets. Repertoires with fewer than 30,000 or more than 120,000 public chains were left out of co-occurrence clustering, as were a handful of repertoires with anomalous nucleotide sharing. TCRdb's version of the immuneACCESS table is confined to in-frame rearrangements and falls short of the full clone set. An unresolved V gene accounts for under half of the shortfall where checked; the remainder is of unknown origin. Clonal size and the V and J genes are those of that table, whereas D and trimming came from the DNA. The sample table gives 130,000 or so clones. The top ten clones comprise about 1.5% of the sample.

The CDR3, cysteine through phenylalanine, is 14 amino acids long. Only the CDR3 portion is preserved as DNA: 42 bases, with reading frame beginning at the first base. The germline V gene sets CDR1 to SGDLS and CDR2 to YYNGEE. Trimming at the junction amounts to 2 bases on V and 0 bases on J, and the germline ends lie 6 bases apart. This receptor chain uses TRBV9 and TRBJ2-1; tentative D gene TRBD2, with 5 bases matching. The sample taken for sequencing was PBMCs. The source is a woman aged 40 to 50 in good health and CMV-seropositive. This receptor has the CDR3 CASSVGSSYNEQFF. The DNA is TGTGCCAGCAGCGTGGGGAGCTCCTACAATGAGCAGTTCTTC.